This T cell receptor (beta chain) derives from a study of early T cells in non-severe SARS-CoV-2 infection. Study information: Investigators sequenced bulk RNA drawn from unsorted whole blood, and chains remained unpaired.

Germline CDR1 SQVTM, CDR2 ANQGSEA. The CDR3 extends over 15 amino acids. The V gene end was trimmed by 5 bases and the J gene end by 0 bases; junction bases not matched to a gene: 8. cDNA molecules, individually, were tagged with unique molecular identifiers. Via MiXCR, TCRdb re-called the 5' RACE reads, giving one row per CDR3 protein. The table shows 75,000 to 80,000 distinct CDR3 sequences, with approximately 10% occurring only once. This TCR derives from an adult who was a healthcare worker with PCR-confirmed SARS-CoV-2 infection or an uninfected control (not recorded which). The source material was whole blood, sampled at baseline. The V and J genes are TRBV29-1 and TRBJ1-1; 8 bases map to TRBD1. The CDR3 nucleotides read TGCAGCGTTCCCACAGGGGGATTTATGAACACTGAAGCTTTCTTT. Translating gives CSVPTGGFMNTEAFF.